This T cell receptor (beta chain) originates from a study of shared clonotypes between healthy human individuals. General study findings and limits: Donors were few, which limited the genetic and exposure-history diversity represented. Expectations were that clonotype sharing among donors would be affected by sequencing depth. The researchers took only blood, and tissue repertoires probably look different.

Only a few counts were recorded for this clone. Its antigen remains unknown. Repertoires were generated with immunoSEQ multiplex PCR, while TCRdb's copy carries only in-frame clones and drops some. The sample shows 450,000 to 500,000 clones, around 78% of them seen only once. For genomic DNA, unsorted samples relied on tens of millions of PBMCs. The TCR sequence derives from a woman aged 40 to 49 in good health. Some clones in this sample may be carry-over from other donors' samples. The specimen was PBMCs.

CDR3 nucleotides: TGCGCCAGCAGCCTACTGAAGAACACTGAAGCTTTCTTT. Its translation: CASSLLKNTEAFF. The chain links TRBV4-3 to TRBJ1-1, with D uncertain. V lost 4 bases and J lost 1, with 7 bases in between. This CDR3 contains 13 residues. The germline V gene encodes CDR1 LGHNA and CDR2 YSLEER.